Below, 11 T cell receptor beta chains from the same sample are listed, as sequenced in a study of T cell responses to AZD1222 COVID-19 vaccine. Sequencing used immunoSEQ multiplex PCR; TCRdb keeps in-frame clones, though not all of them. This sample yields about 130,000 clones, of which approximately 90% are seen a single time; over 1.2% belongs to the top ten. The sample in question was peripheral blood, obtained on day 0 of AZD1222 vaccination. These receptors were collected from an adult in good health.

This chain joins TRBV6-1 and TRBJ2-7; possible D gene TRBD2, 6 bases. Germline V gene data show CDR1 as MNHNS and CDR2 as SASEGT. This CDR3 contains 14 residues. Trimming shortened V by 1 base and J by 6 bases, and 13 bases separated the two germline ends. The CDR3 sequence is CASSEVVAVVEQYF. For the CDR3, the DNA is TGTGCCAGCAGTGAAGTAGTAGCGGTGGTCGAGCAGTACTTC.

The chain combines TRBV19 with TRBJ1-2; D is unresolved. The V end lost 9 bases, the J end lost 2 bases, and 10 bases lay between the germline ends. CDR1 is LNHDA, CDR2 SQIVND, per germline (reference sequence). The CDR3 sequence is 12 residues long. CDR3 nucleotides: TGTGCCAGCACCCGGGCCAACTATGGCTACACCTTC. It codes for CASTRANYGYTF.

The chain combines TRBV30 with TRBJ1-2; no definite D call. CDR3 length: 16 amino acids. The V end was cut by 4 bases, the J end by 4 bases, with 22 bases between. Germline V gives CDR1 GTSNPN, CDR2 SVGIG (reference sequence). The CDR3 is CAWTQGTVPRGYGYTF. CDR3 nucleotide sequence: TGTGCCTGGACTCAAGGAACAGTACCCCGAGGCTATGGCTACACCTTC. Drawing the rest from reference TRBV30 and TRBJ1-2, the complete variable domain is SQTIHQWPATLVQPVGSPLSLECTVEGTSNPNLYWYRQAAGRGLQLLFYSVGIGQISSEVPQNLSASRPQDRQFILSSKKLLLSDSGFYLCAWTQGTVPRGYGYTFGSGTRLTVV.

The chain has TRBV4-3 and TRBJ2-3; no definite D call. CDR3 length: 14 residues. Germline V lookup: CDR1 LGHNA, CDR2 YSLEER. Trimming removed 0 bases from V and 4 bases from J, with 8 bases in between. The CDR3 protein is CASSQETPPDTQYF. The CDR3 bases are TGCGCCAGCAGCCAAGAAACCCCACCAGATACGCAGTATTTT.

The chain employs TRBV19 and TRBJ1-6; a possible D gene is TRBD1 (6 bases). Trimming took off 5 bases at V and 10 bases at J, with 21 bases between the two ends. This CDR3 contains 16 residues. CDR1 is LNHDA and CDR2 is SQIVND in the germline V gene (reference sequence). The CDR3 bases are TGTGCCAGTAGTCCCGGGGGGCGGCAGTCCCGATCACCCCTCCACTTT. Amino acid sequence: CASSPGGRQSRSPLHF. The full variable domain, with the rest looked up from reference TRBV19 and TRBJ1-6, is DGGITQSPKYLFRKEGQNVTLSCEQNLNHDAMYWYRQDPGQGLRLIYYSQIVNDFQKGDIAEGYSVSREKKESFPLTVTSAQKNPTAFYLCASSPGGRQSRSPLHFGNGTRLTVT.

This sequence joins TRBV25-1 and TRBJ1-2, with D possibly being TRBD1 (5 bases). Deletions cut 4 bases from V and 8 bases from J, with 17 bases between. This CDR3 region has 14 residues. Germline loops: CDR1 MGHDK, CDR2 SYGVNS. The CDR3 protein is CASSADAGVRGYTF. CDR3 sequence (DNA): TGTGCCAGCAGTGCCGACGCGGGGGTTCGGGGCTACACCTTC.

The chain recombines TRBV6-4 with TRBJ1-1; possibly TRBD1 for D (6 bases). The V end was cut by 5 bases, the J end by 5 bases, with 15 bases between. CDR1 is MRHNA, CDR2 SNTAGT, per germline. The CDR3 covers 14 residues. The CDR3: CASSPSPGVTEAFF. DNA for the CDR3: TGTGCCAGCAGTCCTTCTCCAGGGGTTACTGAAGCTTTCTTT.

This clone was observed a single time. The rearrangement links TRBV4-1 to TRBJ1-6; weak D call: TRBD1 (6 bases). The CDR3 is 16 residues long. Germline lookup yields CDR1 MGHRA and CDR2 YSYEKL. Trimming cost V 2 bases and J 6 bases, with 14 bases left between them. CDR3 residues: CASSQPREGGNSPLHF. Here the CDR3 DNA reads TGCGCCAGCAGCCAACCCCGAGAGGGGGGTAATTCACCCCTCCACTTT.

In DNA, the CDR3 is TGTGCCAGCAGTTCCCCGACTTACTACAATGAGCAGTTCTTC. It specifies CASSSPTYYNEQFF. The rearrangement links TRBV28 to TRBJ2-1; no clear D. V was pared by 4 bases and J by 3 bases, with 10 bases between. The length of the CDR3 is 14 residues. Per the germline V gene, CDR1 is MDHEN and CDR2 is SYDVKM.

The chain is built from TRBV2 and TRBJ1-4; no reliable D call. Germline CDR1 SNHLY, CDR2 FYNNEI. The CDR3 spans 17 residues. The ends were cut back, 7 bases at V and 0 bases at J, with 18 bases in the middle. The CDR3 DNA reads as TGTGCCAGCACCCTAGACTGGAACGCTGCAACTAATGAAAAACTGTTTTTT. As protein: CASTLDWNAATNEKLFF.

The chain carries TRBV11-2 and TRBJ1-1; 8 bases agree with TRBD1. The CDR3 sequence is 16 residues long. Germline CDR1 and CDR2: SGHAT and FQNNGV. V gave up 3 bases and J gave up 1 base; unmatched junction bases: 7. In nucleotides, the CDR3 is TGTGCCAGCAGCTTGGCCGACAGGGGCCGGAACACTGAAGCTTTCTTT. Translating it yields CASSLADRGRNTEAFF.